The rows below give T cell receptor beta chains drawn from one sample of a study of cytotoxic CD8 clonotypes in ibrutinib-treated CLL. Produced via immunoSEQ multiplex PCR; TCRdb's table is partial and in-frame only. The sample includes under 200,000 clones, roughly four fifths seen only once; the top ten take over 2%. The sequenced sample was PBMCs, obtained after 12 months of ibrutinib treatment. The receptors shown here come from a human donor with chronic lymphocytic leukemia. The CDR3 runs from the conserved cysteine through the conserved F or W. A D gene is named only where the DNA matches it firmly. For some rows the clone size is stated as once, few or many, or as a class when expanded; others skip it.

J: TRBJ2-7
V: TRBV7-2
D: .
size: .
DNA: TGTGCCAGCAGCTTATGGCGGGGTTCCTACGAGCAGTACTTC
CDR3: CASSLWRGSYEQYF

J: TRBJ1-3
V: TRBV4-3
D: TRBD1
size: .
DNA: TGCGCCAGCAGCCAAGATAACCCAGGGGGCAGGGTAGCTGGAAACACCATATATTTT
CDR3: CASSQDNPGGRVAGNTIYF

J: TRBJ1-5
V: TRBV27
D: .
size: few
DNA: TGTGCCAGCAGTTTAGGAGGGGCGATTTATCAGCCCCAGCATTTT
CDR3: CASSLGGAIYQPQHF

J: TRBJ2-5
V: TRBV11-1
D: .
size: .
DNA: TGTGCCAGCAGCTTAGGCGTCAGACAAGAGACCCAGTACTTC
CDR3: CASSLGVRQETQYF

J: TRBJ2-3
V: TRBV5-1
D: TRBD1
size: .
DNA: TGCGCCAGCAGGTTCGGACAGGGTCGGACAGATACGCAGTATTTT
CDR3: CASRFGQGRTDTQYF

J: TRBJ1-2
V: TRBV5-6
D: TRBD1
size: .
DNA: TGTGCCAGCAGGACAGGGGGCGAGGGAGAGGGCTACACCTTC
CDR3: CASRTGGEGEGYTF

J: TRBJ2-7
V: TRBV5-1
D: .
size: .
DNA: TGCGCCAGCAGCCAAGGGCACCGAGACATCTACGAGCAGTACTTC
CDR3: CASSQGHRDIYEQYF

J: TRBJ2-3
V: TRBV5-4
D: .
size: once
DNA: TGTGCCAGCAGCTTGGTGGACAGACCGTATACGCAGTATTTT
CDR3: CASSLVDRPYTQYF

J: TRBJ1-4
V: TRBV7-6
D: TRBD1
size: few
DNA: TGTGCCAGCAGCTTCGCGACAGGGAGTACGGCTAATGAAAAACTGTTTTTT
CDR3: CASSFATGSTANEKLFF

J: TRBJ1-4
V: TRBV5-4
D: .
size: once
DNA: TGTGCCAGCAGCTTGGACCTGGGGAGGAATGAAAAACTGTTTTTT
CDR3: CASSLDLGRNEKLFF

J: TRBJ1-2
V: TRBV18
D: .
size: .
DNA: TGTGCCAGCTCACTTGCCGGGGACTATGGCTACACCTTC
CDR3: CASSLAGDYGYTF

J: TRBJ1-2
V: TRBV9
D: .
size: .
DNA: TGTGCCAGCAGCCGTGTTACCTACTATGGCTACACCTTC
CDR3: CASSRVTYYGYTF

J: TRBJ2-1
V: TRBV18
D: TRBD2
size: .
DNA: TGTGCCAGCCCGCGAATTATCCTAGCGGGAACGTACAATGAGCAGTTCTTC
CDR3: CASPRIILAGTYNEQFF

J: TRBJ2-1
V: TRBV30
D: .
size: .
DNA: TGTGCCTGGAGCCAGGGGAGCTCCTACAATGAGCAGTTCTTC
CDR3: CAWSQGSSYNEQFF

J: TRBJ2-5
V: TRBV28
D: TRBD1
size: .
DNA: TGTGCCAGCAGTTCTAACCAACCTTCGGGACAGAGGAAACAAGAGACCCAGTACTTC
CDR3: CASSSNQPSGQRKQETQYF

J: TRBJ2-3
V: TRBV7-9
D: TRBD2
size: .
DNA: TGTGCCAGTGGGGGACTAGCGGGAGAGGGAACAGATACGCAGTATTTT
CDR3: CASGGLAGEGTDTQYF

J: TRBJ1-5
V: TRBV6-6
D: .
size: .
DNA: TGTGCCAGCAGTTACCAGGGAGGACAGCCCCAGCATTTT
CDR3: CASSYQGGQPQHF

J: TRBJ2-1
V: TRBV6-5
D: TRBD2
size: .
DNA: TGTGCCAGCAGTAAGCTAGCGGGGTCCTACAATGAGCAGTTCTTC
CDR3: CASSKLAGSYNEQFF

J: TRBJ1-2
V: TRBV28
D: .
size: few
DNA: TGTGCCAGCAGTTTTCCCACGGCCGGCTACACCTTC
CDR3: CASSFPTAGYTF

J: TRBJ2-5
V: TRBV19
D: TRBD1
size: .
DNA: TGTGCCAGTAGTATTCAGGGGGCGGGAGAGACCCAGTACTTC
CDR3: CASSIQGAGETQYF

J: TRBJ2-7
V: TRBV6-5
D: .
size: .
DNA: TGTGCCAGCAGGCCCAGCGGAACCTACGAGCAGTACTTC
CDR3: CASRPSGTYEQYF

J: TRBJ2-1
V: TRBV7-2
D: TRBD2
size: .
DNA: TGTGCCAGCAGCCTACGGACTAGCGGGCGCGAGCAGTTCTTC
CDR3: CASSLRTSGREQFF

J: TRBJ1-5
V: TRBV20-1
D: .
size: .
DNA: TGCAGTGCTAGGGGTCCGGGGCCCCAGCATTTT
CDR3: CSARGPGPQHF

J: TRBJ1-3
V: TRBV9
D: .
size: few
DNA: TGTGCCAGCAGCGTAGAGGGGTTACGTGGAAACACCATATATTTT
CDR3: CASSVEGLRGNTIYF

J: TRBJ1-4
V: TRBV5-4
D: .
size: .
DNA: TGTGCCAGCAGCCCGGGCGTGGACGGAACTAATGAAAAACTGTTTTTT
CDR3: CASSPGVDGTNEKLFF

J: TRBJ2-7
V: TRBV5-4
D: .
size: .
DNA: TGTGCCAGCAGCCGCCAGTCCTACGAGCAGTACTTC
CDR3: CASSRQSYEQYF

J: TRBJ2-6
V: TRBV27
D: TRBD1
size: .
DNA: TGTGCCAGCAGTTTTACAGGGGTAATATCCCGGATTGGGGCCAACGTCCTGACTTTC
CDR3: CASSFTGVISRIGANVLTF

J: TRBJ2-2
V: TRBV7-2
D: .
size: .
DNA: TGTGCCAGCAGCTCCTGGCCGCAGCCGAACACCGGGGAGCTGTTTTTT
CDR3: CASSSWPQPNTGELFF

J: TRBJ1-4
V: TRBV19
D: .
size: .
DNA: TGTGCCAGTAGTATCGGGATTGTACAGACGGTTGAAAAACTGTTTTTT
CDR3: CASSIGIVQTVEKLFF

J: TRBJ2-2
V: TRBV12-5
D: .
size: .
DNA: TGTGCTAGTGGTTTGTATGTTGGGACTCCCGGGGAGCTGTTTTTT
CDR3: CASGLYVGTPGELFF

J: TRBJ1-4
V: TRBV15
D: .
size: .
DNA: TGTGCCACCAGCGGGGGGGAGGGGTCGCGAAAACTGTTTTTT
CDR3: CATSGGEGSRKLFF

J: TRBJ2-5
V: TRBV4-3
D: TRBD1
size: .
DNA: TGCGCCAGCAGCCGGTCGGGACAGGGTTATGCCCAGTACTTC
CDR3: CASSRSGQGYAQYF

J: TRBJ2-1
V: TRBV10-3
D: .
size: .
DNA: TGTGCCATCTGTAGGGAGTCCTACAATGAGCAGTTCTTC
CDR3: CAICRESYNEQFF

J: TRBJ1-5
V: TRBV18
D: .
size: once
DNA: TGTGCCAGCCAAGACGCCGGGGGTGGCAATCAGCCCCAGCATTTT
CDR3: CASQDAGGGNQPQHF

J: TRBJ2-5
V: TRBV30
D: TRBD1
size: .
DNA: TGTGCCTGGTGGAAGACAGGGACAAACCAAGAGACCCAGTACTTC
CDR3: CAWWKTGTNQETQYF

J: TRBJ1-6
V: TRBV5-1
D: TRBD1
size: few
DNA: TGCGCCAGCAGCGGAACAGGGGCCAATTCACCCCTCCACTTT
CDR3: CASSGTGANSPLHF

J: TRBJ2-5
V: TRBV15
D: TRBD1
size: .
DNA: TGTGCCACCAGCAGAGATAGGGGACAGGGAATCCCCCAGTACTTC
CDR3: CATSRDRGQGIPQYF

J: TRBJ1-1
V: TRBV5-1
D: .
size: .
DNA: TGCGCCAGCAGCTCCTCGGGGGCCCTTATGAACACTGAAGCTTTCTTT
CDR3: CASSSSGALMNTEAFF

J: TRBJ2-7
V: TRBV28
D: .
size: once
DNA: TGTGCCAGCAGGAAAACAGTTGCCTACGAGCAGTACTTC
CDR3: CASRKTVAYEQYF

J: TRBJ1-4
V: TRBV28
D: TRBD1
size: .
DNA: TGTGCCAGCAGCCCGGTGGAGGACAGGGTAGGAAAACTGTTTTTT
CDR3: CASSPVEDRVGKLFF

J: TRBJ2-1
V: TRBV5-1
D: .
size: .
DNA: TGCGCCAGCAGCTTGGGGGCACGGGCGAATGAGCAGTTCTTC
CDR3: CASSLGARANEQFF

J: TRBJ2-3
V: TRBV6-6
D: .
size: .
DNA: TGTGCCAGCAGTGACGGCCGGGGTACAGATACGCAGTATTTT
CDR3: CASSDGRGTDTQYF

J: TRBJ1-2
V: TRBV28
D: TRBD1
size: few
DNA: TGTGCCAGCAGTTTATGGGGGACAGGGGGCACCCATGGCTACACCTTC
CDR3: CASSLWGTGGTHGYTF

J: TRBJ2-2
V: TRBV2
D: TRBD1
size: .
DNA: TGTGCCAGCAGTCCCGGGACAGGAGACACCGGGGAGCTGTTTTTT
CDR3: CASSPGTGDTGELFF

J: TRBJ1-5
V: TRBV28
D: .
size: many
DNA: TGTGCCAGCAGTTTATCGGGACCCCAGCCCCAGCATTTT
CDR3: CASSLSGPQPQHF

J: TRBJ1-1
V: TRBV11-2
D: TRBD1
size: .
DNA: TGTGCCAGCAGCTCCATTCGGACAGGGGCCGCAATGGCTTTCTTT
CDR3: CASSSIRTGAAMAFF

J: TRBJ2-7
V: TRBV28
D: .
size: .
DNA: TGTGCCAGCCTGAGGAGCTCCTACGAGCAGTACTTC
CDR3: CASLRSSYEQYF

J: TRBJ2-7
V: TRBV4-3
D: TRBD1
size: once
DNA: TGCGCCAGCAGCCCCCGGACAGGGGGCGTCGAGCAGTACTTC
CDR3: CASSPRTGGVEQYF

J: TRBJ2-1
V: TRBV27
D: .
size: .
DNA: TGTGCCAGCAGTTTAGGCTCCTACAATGAGCAGTTCTTC
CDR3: CASSLGSYNEQFF

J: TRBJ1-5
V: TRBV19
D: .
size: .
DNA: TGTGCCAGTAGCCAAGAGGTCGGCAATCAGCCCCAGCATTTT
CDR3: CASSQEVGNQPQHF

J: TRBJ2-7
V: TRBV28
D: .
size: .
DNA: TGTGCCAGCAGTTTAATCGACAGCTACGAGCAGTACTTC
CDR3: CASSLIDSYEQYF